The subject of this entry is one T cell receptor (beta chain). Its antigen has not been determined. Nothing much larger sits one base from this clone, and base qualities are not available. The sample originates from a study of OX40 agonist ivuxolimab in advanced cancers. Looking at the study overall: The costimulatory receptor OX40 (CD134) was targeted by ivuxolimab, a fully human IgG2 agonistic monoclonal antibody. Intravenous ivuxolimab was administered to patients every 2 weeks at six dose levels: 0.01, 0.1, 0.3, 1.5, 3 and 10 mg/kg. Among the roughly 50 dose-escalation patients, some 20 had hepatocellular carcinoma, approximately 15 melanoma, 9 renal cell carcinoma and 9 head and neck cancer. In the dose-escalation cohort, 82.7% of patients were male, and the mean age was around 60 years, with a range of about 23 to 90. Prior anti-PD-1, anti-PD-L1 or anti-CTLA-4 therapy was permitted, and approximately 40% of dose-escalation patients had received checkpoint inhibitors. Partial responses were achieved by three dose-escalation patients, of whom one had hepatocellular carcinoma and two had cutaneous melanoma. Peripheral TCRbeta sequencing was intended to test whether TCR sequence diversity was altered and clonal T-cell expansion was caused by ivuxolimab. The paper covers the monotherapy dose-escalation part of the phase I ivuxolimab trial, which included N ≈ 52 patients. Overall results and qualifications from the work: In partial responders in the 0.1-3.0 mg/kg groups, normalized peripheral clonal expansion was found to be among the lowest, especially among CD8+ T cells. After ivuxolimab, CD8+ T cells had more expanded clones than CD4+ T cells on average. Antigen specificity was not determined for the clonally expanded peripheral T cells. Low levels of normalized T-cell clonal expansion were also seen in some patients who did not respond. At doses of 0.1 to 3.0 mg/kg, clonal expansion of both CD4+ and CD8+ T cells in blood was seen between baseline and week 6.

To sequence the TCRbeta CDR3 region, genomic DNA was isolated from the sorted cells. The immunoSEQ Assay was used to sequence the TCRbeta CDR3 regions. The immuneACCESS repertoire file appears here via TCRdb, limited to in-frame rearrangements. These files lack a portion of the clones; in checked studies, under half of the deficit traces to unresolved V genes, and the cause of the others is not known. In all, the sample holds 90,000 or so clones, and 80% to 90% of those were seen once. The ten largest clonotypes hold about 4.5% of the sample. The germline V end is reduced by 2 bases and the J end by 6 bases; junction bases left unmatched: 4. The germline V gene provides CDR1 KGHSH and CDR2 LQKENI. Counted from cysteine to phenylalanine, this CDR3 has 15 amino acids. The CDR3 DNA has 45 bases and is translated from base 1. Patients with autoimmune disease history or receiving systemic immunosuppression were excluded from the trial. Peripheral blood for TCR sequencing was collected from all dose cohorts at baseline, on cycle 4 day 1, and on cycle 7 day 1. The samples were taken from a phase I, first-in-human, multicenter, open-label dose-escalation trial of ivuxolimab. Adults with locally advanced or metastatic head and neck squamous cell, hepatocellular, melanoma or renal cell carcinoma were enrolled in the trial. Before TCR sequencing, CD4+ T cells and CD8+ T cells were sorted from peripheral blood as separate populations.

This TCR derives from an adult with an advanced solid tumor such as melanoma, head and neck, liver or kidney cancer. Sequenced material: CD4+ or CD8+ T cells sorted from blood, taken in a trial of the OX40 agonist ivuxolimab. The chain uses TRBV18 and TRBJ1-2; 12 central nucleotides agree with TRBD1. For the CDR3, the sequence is CASSPKGTGGDGYTF. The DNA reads TGTGCCAGCTCACCAAAGGGGACAGGGGGCGATGGCTACACCTTC.